The clone carrying this TCR beta chain showed up just once. How the authors handled the data: How many nucleated cells were present was estimated from reference gene primer amplification. The repertoire was sequenced with immunoSEQ multiplex PCR; TCRdb's copy has only in-frame clones and lacks some. V and J calls and clone size follow that table, whereas D and trimming were derived from the DNA. The sample comprises some 270,000 clones, 70% to 90% of which are singletons, and approximately 8.2% rests with the top ten. The data originate from a study of blood T cell repertoires in COVID-19. Participant ages covered about 18 to 89 years across about 25 US areas. In germline, CDR1 is WSHSY, CDR2 SAAADI. The CDR3 covers 17 residues. V was shortened by 3 bases and J by 2 bases, with 17 bases between the two germline ends.

The chain joins TRBV10-2 to TRBJ1-5, with D perhaps matching TRBD1 (6 bases). Specimen: PBMCs or T cells enriched from blood (not recorded which). This TCR derives from a woman in her forties or fifties with acute COVID-19. The CDR3 sequence: CASSEKQGWNGNQPQHF. DNA for the CDR3: TGCGCCAGCAGTGAAAAACAGGGTTGGAACGGCAATCAGCCCCAGCATTTT.